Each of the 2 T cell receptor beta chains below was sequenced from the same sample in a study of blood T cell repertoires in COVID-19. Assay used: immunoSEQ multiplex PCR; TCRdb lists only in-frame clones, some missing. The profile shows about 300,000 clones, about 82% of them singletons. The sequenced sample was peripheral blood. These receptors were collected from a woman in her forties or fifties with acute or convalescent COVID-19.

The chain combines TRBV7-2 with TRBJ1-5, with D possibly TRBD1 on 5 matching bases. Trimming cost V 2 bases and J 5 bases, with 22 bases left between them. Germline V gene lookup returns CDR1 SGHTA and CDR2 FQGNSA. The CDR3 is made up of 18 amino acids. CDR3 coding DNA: TGTGCCAGCAGCTTAATTCCGCAGGGCGAATTGAGCGATCAGCCCCAGCATTTT. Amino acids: CASSLIPQGELSDQPQHF.

The CDR3 protein is CASSLFWASVAYEQYF. As DNA, the CDR3 is TGTGCCAGCAGTTTATTCTGGGCTAGCGTCGCCTACGAGCAGTACTTC. The chain carries TRBV27 and TRBJ2-7; D is perhaps TRBD2 (6 bases). The CDR3 totals 16 residues. V shed 1 base and J shed 2 bases, with 15 bases lying between them. In germline, CDR1 is MNHEY, CDR2 SMNVEV (reference sequence).